Following are 2 T cell receptor beta chains from one sample sequenced in a study of blood T cell dynamics during melanoma immunotherapy. Produced via immunoSEQ multiplex PCR; TCRdb's table is partial and in-frame only. Among 9,500 to 15,000 clones listed, 70% to 90% were seen once. The time point denotes: week 3, after first cycle of checkpoint inhibitor. The sample consisted of blood, taken from a patient treated with checkpoint blockade. The receptors stem from a human donor with melanoma.

The chain combines TRBV5-6 with TRBJ2-1, with 7 bases fitting TRBD2. Per germline, CDR1 SGHDT and CDR2 YYEEEE. This CDR3 contains 16 residues. V lost 0 bases, J lost 0 bases, and 3 bases stayed unmatched. The CDR3 DNA reads as TGTGCCAGCAGCTTGGGGACTAGTGTCTCCTACAATGAGCAGTTCTTC. This gives the protein CASSLGTSVSYNEQFF.

The rearrangement uses TRBV7-6 and TRBJ2-7, with D possibly TRBD1 on 6 matching bases. CDR3 length: 14 amino acids. Trimming removed 5 bases from V and 9 bases from J, with 20 bases in between. Germline-derived CDR1 and CDR2 are SGHVS and FNYEAQ. CDR3 in DNA: TGTGCCAGCAGCCCCGGGACAAGCCCCCTGGGGCAGTACTTC. It specifies CASSPGTSPLGQYF.